The entry that follows covers one TCR beta chain sequence. This receptor's antigen is unknown. There are no base qualities to consult, and no much larger clone falls within one base. TCRbeta CDR3 regions were amplified from genomic DNA using the immunoSEQ Assay, a bias-controlled multiplex PCR. Processing in the source paper ran as follows. The number of nucleated cells in each sample was estimated by amplification of reference gene primers within the assay. To quantify the absolute abundance of each unique TCRbeta CDR3 rearrangement, sequence reads were collapsed and filtered. For each sample, productive Simpson clonality was calculated by taking the square root of Simpson's diversity index across productive rearrangements. What TCRdb holds here is the immuneACCESS table cut down to in-frame rearrangements. Part of the clones is not present; checked against another copy, under half of the missing clones reflect an unresolved V gene, and the others are unexplained. Clonal size and the V and J genes are those of that table, whereas D and trimming came from the DNA. The sample table contains 140,000 or so clones; only one count was recorded for almost 85% of them. The ten biggest clones cover about 3.7% of the sample.

This entry belongs to a study of blood T cell repertoires in COVID-19 (TCRdb year 2020). With regard to the full study: Samples from collaborators originated in the United States, Italy and Spain and spanned both the acute and convalescent phases of COVID-19. Where available, HLA class I and class II types were obtained from metadata supplied by the sample provider rather than from assay-based typing. The samples were drawn from the first 160 participants of the ongoing ImmuneRACE study and from 1,200 or so subjects provided by 6 global collaborators. The repertoires were made available in a free public database intended to serve as a resource for research on the immune response to SARS-CoV-2. Sample metadata almost always included a de-identified subject ID, COVID-19 status, age in years and sex. Subjects who had been exposed to COVID-19, were actively infected with it, or had recovered from it provided the deeply sampled blood TCRbeta repertoires that made up the dataset. The material from the prospective study consisted of cDNA or gDNA derived from T cells, B-cell-depleted T cells, or PBMCs.

CDR1 and CDR2 are read off the germline V gene as SNHLY and FYNNEI. The junction shows trimming of 1 base on V and 5 bases on J, plus 5 bases between the germline ends. Counted from cysteine to phenylalanine, this CDR3 has 12 amino acids. CDR3 DNA only is kept here, 36 bases in frame from base 1. Findings and caveats that apply to the study as a whole: Clinical and demographic metadata were provided uncurated, with the amount varying by source and participant.

In the prospective study, participants were roughly 18 to 90 years old, resided in about two dozen geographic areas of the United States, and were enrolled through a virtual design. In the prospective study, participants were assigned to cohorts based on the clinical history participants reported in a screening survey and a study questionnaire. Each participant in the prospective study had whole blood, serum and a nasopharyngeal or oropharyngeal swab collected by mobile phlebotomists. Over a roughly 2-month period, participants in the prospective study had the option of providing additional blood draws and questionnaires. Blood samples from the prospective study were shipped frozen or at room temperature prior to DNA extraction.

Sample: PBMCs or T cells enriched from blood (not recorded which). The chain uses TRBV2 and TRBJ1-1, with no confidently assigned D gene. This clonotype was sampled from a woman between 50 and 59 years old with acute COVID-19. The CDR3 is CASSEEQTEAFF. The DNA reads as follows: TGTGCCAGCAGTGAAGAACAAACTGAAGCTTTCTTT. The full variable domain, with segments outside the CDR3 supplied by the reference TRBV2 and TRBJ1-1 proteins, appears as EPEVTQTPSHQVTQMGQEVILRCVPISNHLYFYWYRQILGQKVEFLVSFYNNEISEKSEIFDDQFSVERPDGSNFTLKIRSTKLEDSAMYFCASSEEQTEAFFGQGTRLTVV.